This TCR beta chain was captured in a study of shared clonotypes between healthy human individuals. Looking at the study overall: Per-donor plates numbered three CD4 naive, three CD4 memory, two CD8 naive and one CD8 memory.

CDR1 SGHRS and CDR2 YFSETQ come from the germline V gene. V was pared by 6 bases and J by 2 bases, with 17 bases between. This CDR3 spans 15 amino acids. The assay used deep level. Sequencing used immunoSEQ multiplex PCR; TCRdb keeps in-frame clones, though not all of them. The table has 2,500,000 or so clones, approximately 90% seen once; the top ten hold 0.3% to 0.45%. The receptor was isolated from a young man in good health. Some clones in this sample may be carry-over from other donors' samples. Specimen: naive CD4+ T cells from PBMCs. As to subset: CD45RA+ positively selected. The chain joins TRBV5-1 to TRBJ1-1; the D gene is possibly TRBD1 (6 bases). CDR3 DNA: TGCGCCAGCACCCTCGTGGGAGGGGGAAACACTGAAGCTTTCTTT. Amino acid sequence: CASTLVGGGNTEAFF. The whole variable domain, remainder taken from reference TRBV5-1 and TRBJ1-1, is KAGVTQTPRYLIKTRGQQVTLSCSPISGHRSVSWYQQTPGQGLQFLFEYFSETQRNKGNFPGRFSGRQFSNSRSEMNVSTLELGDSALYLCASTLVGGGNTEAFFGQGTRLTVV.